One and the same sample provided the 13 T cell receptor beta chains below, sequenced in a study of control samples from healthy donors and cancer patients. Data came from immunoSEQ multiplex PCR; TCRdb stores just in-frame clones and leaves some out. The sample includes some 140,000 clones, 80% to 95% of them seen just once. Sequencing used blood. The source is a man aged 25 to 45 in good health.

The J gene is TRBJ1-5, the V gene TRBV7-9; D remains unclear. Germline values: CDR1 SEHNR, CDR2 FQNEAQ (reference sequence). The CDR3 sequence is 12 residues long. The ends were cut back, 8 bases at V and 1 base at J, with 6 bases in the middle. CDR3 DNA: TGTGCCAGCGGTCGAAGCAATCAGCCCCAGCATTTT. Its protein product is CASGRSNQPQHF.

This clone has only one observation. CDR3 in DNA: TGTGCCACCAGCAGAGACCCGGGAGAGCAAGAGACCCAGTACTTC. This gives the protein CATSRDPGEQETQYF. This chain links TRBV15 with TRBJ2-5; tentatively, D is TRBD2 (6 bases). Trimming shortened V by 0 bases and J by 2 bases, and 10 bases separated the two germline ends. Germline-derived CDR1 and CDR2 are LNHNV and YYDKDF (reference sequence). This CDR3 contains 15 residues.

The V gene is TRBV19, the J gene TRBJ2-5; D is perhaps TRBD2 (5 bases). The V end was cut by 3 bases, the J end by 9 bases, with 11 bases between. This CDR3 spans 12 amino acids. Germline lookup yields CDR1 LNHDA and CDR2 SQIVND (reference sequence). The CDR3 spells CASSINLGAQYF. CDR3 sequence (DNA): TGTGCCAGTAGTATTAATCTCGGGGCCCAGTACTTC.

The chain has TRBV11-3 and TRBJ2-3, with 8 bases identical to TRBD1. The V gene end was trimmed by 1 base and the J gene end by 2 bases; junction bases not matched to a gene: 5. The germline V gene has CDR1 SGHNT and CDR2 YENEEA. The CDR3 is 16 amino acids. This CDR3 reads CASSLGGRGHTDTQYF. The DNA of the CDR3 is TGTGCCAGCAGCTTAGGTGGCAGGGGGCACACAGATACGCAGTATTTT.

CDR3 loop: CASSPRGARSYEQYF. Here the CDR3 DNA reads TGTGCCAGCAGCCCAAGGGGGGCTCGTTCGTACGAGCAGTACTTC. This chain uses TRBV7-6 with TRBJ2-7; tentatively, D is TRBD1 or TRBD2 (6 bases each). Germline V CDR1 and CDR2: SGHVS, FNYEAQ. V was clipped by 5 bases and J by 4 bases, with 18 bases between them. The CDR3 sequence is 15 residues long.

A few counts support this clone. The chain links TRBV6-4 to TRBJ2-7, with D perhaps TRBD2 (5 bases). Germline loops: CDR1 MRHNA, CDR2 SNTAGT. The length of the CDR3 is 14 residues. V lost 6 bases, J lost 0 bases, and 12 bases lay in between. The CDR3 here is CASRGAEPSYEQYF. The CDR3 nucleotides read TGTGCCAGCAGGGGAGCAGAGCCCTCCTACGAGCAGTACTTC.

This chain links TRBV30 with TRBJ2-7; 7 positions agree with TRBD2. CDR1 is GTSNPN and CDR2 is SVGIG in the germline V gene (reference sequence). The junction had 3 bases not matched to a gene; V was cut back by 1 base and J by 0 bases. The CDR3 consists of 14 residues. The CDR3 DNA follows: TGTGCCTGGAGTGGGGGGGGGAGCTCCTACGAGCAGTACTTC. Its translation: CAWSGGGSSYEQYF.

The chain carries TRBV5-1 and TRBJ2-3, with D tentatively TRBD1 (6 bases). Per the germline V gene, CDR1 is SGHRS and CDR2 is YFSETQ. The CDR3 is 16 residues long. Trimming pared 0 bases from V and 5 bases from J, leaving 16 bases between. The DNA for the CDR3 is TGCGCCAGCAGCTTGGGTTGGGGGCAGGGTCTAGATACGCAGTATTTT. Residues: CASSLGWGQGLDTQYF.

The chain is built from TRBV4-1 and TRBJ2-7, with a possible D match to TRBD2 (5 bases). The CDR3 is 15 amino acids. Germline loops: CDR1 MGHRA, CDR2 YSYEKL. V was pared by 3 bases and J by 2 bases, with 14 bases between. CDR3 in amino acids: CASSHPWTPPYEQYF. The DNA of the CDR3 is TGCGCCAGCAGCCACCCCTGGACTCCTCCCTACGAGCAGTACTTC.

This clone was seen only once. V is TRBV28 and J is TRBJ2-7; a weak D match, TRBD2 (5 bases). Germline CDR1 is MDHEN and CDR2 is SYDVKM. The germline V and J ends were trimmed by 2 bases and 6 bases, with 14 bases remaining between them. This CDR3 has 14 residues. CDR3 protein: CASSLSGSTPEQYF. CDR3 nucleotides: TGTGCCAGCAGTTTAAGCGGAAGTACGCCCGAGCAGTACTTC.

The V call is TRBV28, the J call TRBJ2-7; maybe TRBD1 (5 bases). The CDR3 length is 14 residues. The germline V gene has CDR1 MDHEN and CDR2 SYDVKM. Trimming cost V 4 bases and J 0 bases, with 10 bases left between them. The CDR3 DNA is TGTGCCAGCAGTTCAACAGGAGACTCCTACGAGCAGTACTTC. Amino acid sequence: CASSSTGDSYEQYF.

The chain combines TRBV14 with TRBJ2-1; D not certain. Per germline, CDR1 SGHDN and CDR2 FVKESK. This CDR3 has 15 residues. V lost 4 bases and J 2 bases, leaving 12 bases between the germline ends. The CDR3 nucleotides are TGTGCCAGCAGCCCCTGGACCCCCACCTACAATGAGCAGTTCTTC. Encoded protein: CASSPWTPTYNEQFF.

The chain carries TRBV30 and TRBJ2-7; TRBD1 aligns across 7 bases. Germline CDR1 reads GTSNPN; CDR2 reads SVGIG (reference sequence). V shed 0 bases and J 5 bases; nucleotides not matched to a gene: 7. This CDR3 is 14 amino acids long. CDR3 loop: CAWSVGQVMDEQYF. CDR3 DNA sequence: TGTGCCTGGAGTGTAGGACAGGTCATGGACGAGCAGTACTTC. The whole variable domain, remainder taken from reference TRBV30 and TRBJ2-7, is SQTIHQWPATLVQPVGSPLSLECTVEGTSNPNLYWYRQAAGRGLQLLFYSVGIGQISSEVPQNLSASRPQDRQFILSSKKLLLSDSGFYLCAWSVGQVMDEQYFGPGTRLTVT.